One sample yielded the 11 T cell receptor beta chains listed below, sequenced in a study of OX40 agonist ivuxolimab in advanced cancers. The library was prepared using the immunoSEQ multiplex PCR assay. Not all clones reach the TCRdb copy of this immuneACCESS table, which keeps in-frame sequences only. Checked studies attribute under half of the gap to unresolved V genes and leave the rest unexplained. The sample table lists nearly 85,000 clones, around 86% of them with a count of one. Less than 2% of the sample lies in the top ten. Sample: CD4+ or CD8+ T cells sorted from blood, taken in a trial of the OX40 agonist ivuxolimab. The receptor set was obtained from an adult with an advanced solid tumor such as melanoma, head and neck, liver or kidney cancer.

This clone was recorded a few times. This chain joins TRBV19 and TRBJ2-7; weak D call: TRBD2 (6 bases). Trimming took off 3 bases at V and 3 bases at J, with 12 bases between the two ends. Germline V CDR1 and CDR2: LNHDA, SQIVND (reference sequence). CDR3 size: 14 residues. This CDR3 reads CASSILGGVYEQYF. The CDR3 coding sequence is TGTGCCAGTAGTATTTTGGGGGGAGTCTACGAGCAGTACTTC.

This chain uses TRBV7-2 with TRBJ2-7, with 9 bases aligning to TRBD2. Germline V gene lookup returns CDR1 SGHTA and CDR2 FQGNSA. V shed 5 bases, J shed 6 bases, and the junction held 8 bases outside the gene matches. CDR3 size: 14 residues. For the CDR3, the DNA is TGTGCCAGCAGCAGAGCGGGGGGAACAGTCGAGCAGTACTTC. Protein product: CASSRAGGTVEQYF. Together with reference TRBV7-2 and TRBJ2-7, the CDR3 gives the full variable domain: GAGVSQSPSNKVTEKGKDVELRCDPISGHTALYWYRQSLGQGLEFLIYFQGNSAPDKSGLPSDRFSAERTGGSVSTLTIQRTQQEDSAVYLCASSRAGGTVEQYFGPGTRLTVT.

The chain combines TRBV5-4 with TRBJ2-2; perhaps TRBD2 as D (5 bases). Between the trimmed V and J ends, which lost 3 bases and 4 bases, there was a span of 13 bases. Per germline, CDR1 SGHNT and CDR2 YYREEE (reference sequence). This CDR3 comprises 15 residues. The CDR3 here is CASSYVEGSTGELFF. CDR3 DNA sequence: TGTGCCAGCAGCTACGTCGAGGGTAGCACCGGGGAGCTGTTTTTT.

This chain connects TRBV7-2 to TRBJ2-7; D is undetermined. Germline V CDR1 and CDR2: SGHTA, FQGNSA. V shed 0 bases and J shed 1 base, with 19 bases lying between them. The CDR3 length is 18 residues. The CDR3 coding sequence is TGTGCCAGCAGCTTAGCGCTGAACCGCGGAACCCTATCCTACGAGCAGTACTTC. This gives the protein CASSLALNRGTLSYEQYF.

The rearrangement links TRBV7-2 to TRBJ2-1; possibly TRBD2 for D (5 bases). V lost 5 bases and J 4 bases, leaving 12 bases between the germline ends. Germline-derived CDR1 and CDR2 are SGHTA and FQGNSA. There are 14 residues in the CDR3. For the CDR3, the DNA is TGTGCCAGCAGCGGACTGTCATTTTACAATGAGCAGTTCTTC. As protein: CASSGLSFYNEQFF.

This clone came up once. The chain uses TRBV6-1 and TRBJ2-7; D unclear. CDR1 is MNHNS and CDR2 is SASEGT in the germline V gene. The ends were cut back, 5 bases at V and 1 base at J, with 6 bases in the middle. This CDR3 is built from 12 residues. This CDR3 is CASSPESYEQYF. The CDR3 bases are TGTGCCAGCAGTCCTGAGTCCTACGAGCAGTACTTC.

J is TRBJ1-1 and V is TRBV2; D possibly corresponds to TRBD1 (5 bases). The CDR3 loop spans 13 amino acids. V was shortened by 8 bases and J by 2 bases, with 12 bases between the two germline ends. The germline gives CDR1 SNHLY, CDR2 FYNNEI. CDR3 sequence reads: CASGSTGNTEAFF. As DNA, the CDR3 is TGTGCCAGCGGCTCCACAGGTAACACTGAAGCTTTCTTT.

The genes are TRBV7-3 and TRBJ2-7; D remains ambiguous. Trimming pared 5 bases from V and 2 bases from J, leaving 4 bases between. Germline V lookup: CDR1 SGHTA, CDR2 FQGTGA. CDR3 size: 11 residues. The CDR3 sequence is CASSRAYEQYF. The CDR3 DNA is TGTGCCAGCAGCCGAGCCTACGAGCAGTACTTC.

V usage is TRBV10-3 and J usage is TRBJ2-7; 9 positions match TRBD1. Germline V lookup: CDR1 ENHRY, CDR2 SYGVKD. This CDR3 is 16 amino acids long. J gave up 0 bases and V 4 bases, and 7 bases lay outside the gene matches. The CDR3 here is CAISGEDRGLSYEQYF. The CDR3 DNA reads TGTGCCATCAGTGGAGAGGACAGGGGTCTCTCCTACGAGCAGTACTTC.

This chain joins TRBV6-5 and TRBJ2-5; D is possibly TRBD2 (5 bases). Trimming shortened V by 8 bases and J by 3 bases, and 13 bases separated the two germline ends. This CDR3 contains 13 residues. CDR1 MNHEY and CDR2 SVGAGI come from the germline V gene. The CDR3 DNA sequence: TGTGCCAGCCGGGCCACGAGGGAAGAGACCCAGTACTTC. Translating gives CASRATREETQYF.

The rearrangement uses TRBV28 and TRBJ2-2; no reliable D call. The CDR3 has 11 amino acids. V lost 4 bases to trimming and J lost 6 bases, with 3 bases between them. Germline V gene lookup returns CDR1 MDHEN and CDR2 SYDVKM. CDR3 in amino acids: CASSSPGELFF. The DNA for the CDR3 is TGTGCCAGCAGTTCCCCCGGGGAGCTGTTTTTT.